A single sample gave rise to the 18 T cell receptor beta chains below, sequenced in a study of cytomegalovirus exposure and HLA in healthy donors. The PCR contained 60 Vbeta and 13 Jbeta primers. Repertoires were generated with immunoSEQ multiplex PCR, while TCRdb's copy carries only in-frame clones and drops some. The sample comprises tens of thousands of clones, roughly 70% of which are singletons, and around 10% rests with the top ten. Material: PBMCs. The receptors were sampled from a woman aged 40-49 years in good health and CMV-seropositive.

The chain recombines TRBV30 with TRBJ1-2; D ambiguous. The germline CDR1 and CDR2 sequences are GTSNPN and SVGIG (reference sequence). V was clipped by 1 base and J by 4 bases, with 10 bases between them. The CDR3 length is 13 residues. The CDR3, as DNA: TGTGCCTGGAGTGGGGAGGCGGTCTATGGCTACACCTTC. Amino acids: CAWSGEAVYGYTF.

The CDR3 coding sequence is TGTGCCAGCAGCTCACGGGGACAGGGGATGGACATTCAGTACTTC. Its protein product is CASSSRGQGMDIQYF. The chain employs TRBV11-1 and TRBJ2-4; TRBD1 matches at 10 bases. The CDR3 runs 15 residues. Germline trimming cut 4 bases from V and 8 bases from J; bases unmatched to any gene: 8. The germline CDR1 and CDR2 sequences are SGHAT and FQDESV (reference sequence).

The chain links TRBV5-4 to TRBJ2-1; TRBD2 aligns across 10 bases. Trimming removed 2 bases from V and 7 bases from J; junction bases left unmatched: 9. Germline values: CDR1 SGHNT, CDR2 YYREEE (reference sequence). The CDR3 has 16 amino acids. For the CDR3, the DNA is TGTGCCAGCAGCTTCGGCGGTCTAGCGGGGGAGAATGAGCAGTTCTTC. It translates to CASSFGGLAGENEQFF.

The chain carries TRBV5-1 and TRBJ1-2; 8 bases align to TRBD1. Germline CDR1 is SGHRS and CDR2 is YFSETQ. This CDR3 has 17 amino acids. Germline trimming cut 4 bases from V and 0 bases from J; bases unmatched to any gene: 11. CDR3 DNA sequence: TGCGCCAGCAGCCTACGGACAGGGAGGACAGCTAACTATGGCTACACCTTC. Encoded protein: CASSLRTGRTANYGYTF.

There are a few counts of this clone. This rearrangement joins TRBV9 to TRBJ1-4; TRBD1 aligns across 10 bases. The CDR3 consists of 17 residues. Germline V gene lookup returns CDR1 SGDLS and CDR2 YYNGEE. Germline trimming cut 2 bases from V and 2 bases from J; bases unmatched to any gene: 6. The CDR3: CASSVEVTGGTNEKLFF. The DNA of the CDR3 is TGTGCCAGCAGCGTGGAAGTGACAGGGGGCACTAATGAAAAACTGTTTTTT.

The chain employs TRBV6-1 and TRBJ2-7; D perhaps matches TRBD2 (5 bases). Per germline, CDR1 MNHNS and CDR2 SASEGT. Trimming removed 2 bases at V and 13 bases at J, with 18 bases between. The CDR3 has 13 amino acids. The DNA of the CDR3 is TGTGCCAGCAGTGAATGGGGTAGGGAGAATCTATACTTC. This codes for CASSEWGRENLYF.

The DNA for the CDR3 is TGTGCCAGTAGTATAAAGGGGACAGCCTATGAGCCCCAGCATTTT. Translation gives CASSIKGTAYEPQHF. This rearrangement joins TRBV19 to TRBJ1-5, with 7 positions matching TRBD1. CDR1 is LNHDA and CDR2 is SQIVND in the germline V gene (reference sequence). The CDR3 totals 15 residues. J was trimmed by 8 bases and V by 2 bases; bases with no gene match: 9.

There are a few counts of this clone. The chain combines TRBV29-1 with TRBJ1-1; 8 bases are shared with TRBD1. Trimming at V came to 4 bases and at J to 8 bases, leaving 6 bases not matched to a gene. CDR1 and CDR2 (germline): SQVTM, ANQGSEA. The CDR3 is 12 amino acids. The CDR3 DNA is TGCAGCGTTGGAGCAGGGGGCAGAGAAGCTTTCTTT. Its protein product is CSVGAGGREAFF.

This clone was seen a few times. This chain joins TRBV7-3 and TRBJ2-2; D might be TRBD1 (8 bases). The CDR3 covers 17 residues. Trimming shortened V by 5 bases and J by 5 bases, and 21 bases separated the two germline ends. Germline CDR1 is SGHTA and CDR2 is FQGTGA. CDR3 sequence (DNA): TGTGCCAGCAGCCCGCGGACAGGGACGGGGGGAACCGGGGAGCTGTTTTTT. It encodes CASSPRTGTGGTGELFF.

CDR3 DNA sequence: TGTGCCAGCAGCTTTTCGACAGCCTTGGTTTTCTTT. Protein: CASSFSTALVFF. The chain is built from TRBV13 and TRBJ1-1, with D possibly being TRBD1 (5 bases). This CDR3 is 12 amino acids long. Germline V gene sequence: CDR1 PRHDT, CDR2 FYEKMQ (reference sequence). Between the trimmed V and J ends, which lost 3 bases and 13 bases, there was a span of 15 bases.

The chain employs TRBV9 and TRBJ1-3, with D uncertain. CDR3 length equals 11 residues. Germline lookup yields CDR1 SGDLS and CDR2 YYNGEE. Trimming shortened V by 3 bases and J by 15 bases, and 13 bases separated the two germline ends. The CDR3 DNA follows: TGTGCCAGCAGCGGATGGGCCCCCCAATATTTT. Translated: CASSGWAPQYF.

The rearrangement uses TRBV29-1 and TRBJ2-1, with TRBD1 matching 10 bases. V shed 6 bases and J 7 bases; nucleotides not matched to a gene: 9. The CDR3 length is 14 residues. CDR1 and CDR2 (germline): SQVTM, ANQGSEA. The CDR3, as DNA: TGCAGCGTCCCCGACAGGGGGCGCGGGAATGAGCAGTTCTTC. Translating it yields CSVPDRGRGNEQFF.

This clone was detected once. This chain links TRBV19 with TRBJ2-5, with a tentative D call TRBD2 (7 bases). With 5 bases removed from V and 1 base from J, the gap between germline ends came to 11 bases. The CDR3 totals 14 residues. Germline V CDR1 and CDR2: LNHDA, SQIVND (reference sequence). For the CDR3, the DNA is TGTGCCAGTAGTCCCCGGGGGGCCCAAGAGACCCAGTACTTC. Translating it yields CASSPRGAQETQYF.

The gene calls are TRBV5-1 and TRBJ1-2; 11 nucleotides agree with TRBD1. Trimming removed 4 bases from V and 4 bases from J; junction bases left unmatched: 12. The germline V gene has CDR1 SGHRS and CDR2 YFSETQ. The CDR3 is 17 residues long. This CDR3 is CASSPLGGTGGSYGYTF. Here the CDR3 DNA reads TGCGCCAGCAGCCCCCTGGGAGGGACAGGGGGTTCCTATGGCTACACCTTC.

The genes are TRBV5-1 and TRBJ2-5, with TRBD1 matching 8 bases. V lost 4 bases and J lost 0; bases outside the gene matches: 5. Germline values: CDR1 SGHRS, CDR2 YFSETQ. The CDR3 covers 15 residues. The CDR3 sequence: CASSRGRGHQETQYF. The CDR3 nucleotides are TGCGCCAGCAGCCGGGGCAGGGGGCACCAAGAGACCCAGTACTTC. The full variable domain, completed using reference TRBV5-1 and TRBJ2-5, is KAGVTQTPRYLIKTRGQQVTLSCSPISGHRSVSWYQQTPGQGLQFLFEYFSETQRNKGNFPGRFSGRQFSNSRSEMNVSTLELGDSALYLCASSRGRGHQETQYFGPGTRLLVL.

The gene calls are TRBV5-1 and TRBJ2-7, with 8 bases fitting TRBD1. Trimming at V came to 3 bases and at J to 5 bases, leaving 7 bases not matched to a gene. This CDR3 has 14 residues. From germline, CDR1 is SGHRS and CDR2 YFSETQ. CDR3 region: CASSSGTGGHEQYF. CDR3 in DNA: TGCGCCAGCAGCTCCGGGACAGGCGGCCACGAGCAGTACTTC.

The chain is built from TRBV19 and TRBJ1-6; no reliable D call. The CDR3 runs 16 residues. CDR1 and CDR2 (germline): LNHDA, SQIVND (reference sequence). V lost 3 bases and J 4 bases, leaving 13 bases between the germline ends. The CDR3 bases are TGTGCCAGTAGTATCACCCTATACCCGTATAATTCACCCCTCCACTTT. Protein sequence: CASSITLYPYNSPLHF.

The chain employs TRBV25-1 and TRBJ1-1; possible D gene TRBD1, 6 bases. The germline gives CDR1 MGHDK, CDR2 SYGVNS. Trimming left V 0 bases short and J 5 bases short, with 16 bases between. This CDR3 is built from 16 residues. The CDR3 DNA is TGTGCCAGCAGTGAATATTTGGGGGCGAATGGTACTGAAGCTTTCTTT. Translated: CASSEYLGANGTEAFF. Looking up the rest from reference TRBV25-1 and TRBJ1-1 gives the full variable domain: EADIYQTPRYLVIGTGKKITLECSQTMGHDKMYWYQQDPGMELHLIHYSYGVNSTEKGDLSSESTVSRIRTEHFPLTLESARPSHTSQYLCASSEYLGANGTEAFFGQGTRLTVV.